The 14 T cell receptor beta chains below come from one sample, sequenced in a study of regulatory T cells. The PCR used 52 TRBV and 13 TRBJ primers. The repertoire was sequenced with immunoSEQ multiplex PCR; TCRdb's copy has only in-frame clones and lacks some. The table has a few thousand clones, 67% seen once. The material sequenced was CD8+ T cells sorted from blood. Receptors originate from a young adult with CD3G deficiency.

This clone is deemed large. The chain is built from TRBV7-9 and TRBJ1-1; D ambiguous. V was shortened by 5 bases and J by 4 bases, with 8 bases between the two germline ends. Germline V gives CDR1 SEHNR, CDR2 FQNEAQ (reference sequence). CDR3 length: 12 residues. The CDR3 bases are TGTGCCAGCAGCCCCCCACGCACTGAAGCTTTCTTT. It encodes CASSPPRTEAFF.

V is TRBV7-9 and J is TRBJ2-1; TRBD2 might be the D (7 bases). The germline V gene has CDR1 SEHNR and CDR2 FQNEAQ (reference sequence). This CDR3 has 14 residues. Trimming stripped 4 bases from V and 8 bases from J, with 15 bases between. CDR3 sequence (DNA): TGTGCCAGCAGCTCCCCTAGGGGGGGCCATGAGCAGTTCTTC. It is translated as CASSSPRGGHEQFF.

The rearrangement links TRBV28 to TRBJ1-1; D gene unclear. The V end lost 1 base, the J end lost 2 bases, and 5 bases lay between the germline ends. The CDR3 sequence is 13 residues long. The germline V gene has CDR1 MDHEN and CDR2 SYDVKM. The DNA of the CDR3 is TGTGCCAGCAGTTTATCGACAAACACTGAAGCTTTCTTT. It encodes CASSLSTNTEAFF.

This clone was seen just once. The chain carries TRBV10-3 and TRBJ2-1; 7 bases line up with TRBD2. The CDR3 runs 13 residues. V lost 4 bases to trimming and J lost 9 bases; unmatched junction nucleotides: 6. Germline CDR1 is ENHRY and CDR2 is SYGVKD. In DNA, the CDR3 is TGTGCCATCAGTGGGGATAGCGGGCGTGAGCAGTTCTTC. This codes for CAISGDSGREQFF.

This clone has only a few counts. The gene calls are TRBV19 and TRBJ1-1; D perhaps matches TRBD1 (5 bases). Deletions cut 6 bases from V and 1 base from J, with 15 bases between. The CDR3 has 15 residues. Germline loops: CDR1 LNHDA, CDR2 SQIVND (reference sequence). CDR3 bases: TGTGCCAGTAGCGCAGGGTTAACAAAGAACACTGAAGCTTTCTTT. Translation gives CASSAGLTKNTEAFF.

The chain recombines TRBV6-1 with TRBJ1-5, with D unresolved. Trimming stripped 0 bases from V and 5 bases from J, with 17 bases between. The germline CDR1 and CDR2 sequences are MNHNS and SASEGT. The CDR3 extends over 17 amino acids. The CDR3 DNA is TGTGCCAGCAGTGAAGCCCCGTGGGAGGGATGGGATCAGCCCCAGCATTTT. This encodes CASSEAPWEGWDQPQHF.

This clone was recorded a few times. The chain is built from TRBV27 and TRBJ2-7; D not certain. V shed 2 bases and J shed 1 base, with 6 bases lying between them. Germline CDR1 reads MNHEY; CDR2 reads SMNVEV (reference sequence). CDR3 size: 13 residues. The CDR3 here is CASSLKVSYEQYF. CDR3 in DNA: TGTGCCAGCAGTTTAAAAGTGTCCTACGAGCAGTACTTC.

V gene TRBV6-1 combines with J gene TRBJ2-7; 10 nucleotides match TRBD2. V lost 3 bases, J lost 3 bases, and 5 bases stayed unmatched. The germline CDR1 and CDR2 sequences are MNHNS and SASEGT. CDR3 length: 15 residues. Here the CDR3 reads CASSESASGSYEQYF. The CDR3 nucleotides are TGTGCCAGCAGTGAGTCGGCTAGCGGGAGCTACGAGCAGTACTTC.

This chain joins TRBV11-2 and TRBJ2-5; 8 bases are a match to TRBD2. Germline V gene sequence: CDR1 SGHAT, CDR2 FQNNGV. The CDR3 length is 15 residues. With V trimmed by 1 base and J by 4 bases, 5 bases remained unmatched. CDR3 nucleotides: TGTGCCAGCAGCTTAGTCGCGGGAGGCGGAGAGACCCAGTACTTC. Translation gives CASSLVAGGGETQYF. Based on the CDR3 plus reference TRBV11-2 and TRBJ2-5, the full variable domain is EAGVAQSPRYKIIEKRQSVAFWCNPISGHATLYWYQQILGQGPKLLIQFQNNGVVDDSQLPKDRFSAERLKGVDSTLKIQPAKLEDSAVYLCASSLVAGGGETQYFGPGTRLLVL.

The CDR3 DNA sequence: TGTGCCAGCAGCGCTCAACCCGGGACAGGGGCCTACGAGCAGTACTTC. Protein product: CASSAQPGTGAYEQYF. The genes are TRBV7-8 and TRBJ2-7; 10 nucleotides line up with TRBD1. The CDR3 runs to 16 residues. V gave up 5 bases and J gave up 2 bases; unmatched junction bases: 9. Germline values: CDR1 SGHVS, CDR2 FQNEAQ.

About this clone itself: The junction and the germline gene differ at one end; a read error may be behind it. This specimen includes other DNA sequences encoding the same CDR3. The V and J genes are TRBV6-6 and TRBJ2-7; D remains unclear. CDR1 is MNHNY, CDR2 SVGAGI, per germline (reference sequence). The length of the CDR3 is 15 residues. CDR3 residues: CASSYAPLGSYEQYF. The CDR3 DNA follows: TGTGCCAGCAGTTACGCCCCCTTAGGCTCCTACGAGCAGTACTTT.

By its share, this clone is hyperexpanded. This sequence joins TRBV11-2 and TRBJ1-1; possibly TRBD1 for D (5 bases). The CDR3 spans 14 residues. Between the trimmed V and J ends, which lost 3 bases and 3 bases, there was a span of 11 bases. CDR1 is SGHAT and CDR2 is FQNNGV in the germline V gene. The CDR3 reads CASSFGGTDTEAFF. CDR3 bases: TGTGCCAGCAGCTTCGGGGGGACGGACACTGAAGCTTTCTTT.

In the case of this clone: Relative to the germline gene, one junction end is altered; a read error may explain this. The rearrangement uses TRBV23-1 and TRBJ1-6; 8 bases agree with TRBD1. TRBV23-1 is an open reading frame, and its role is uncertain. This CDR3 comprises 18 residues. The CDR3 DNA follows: TGCGTCAGCAGTCATCCGGACAGGGAAGATTTGGTCCATTCACCCCTCCACTTT. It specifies CVSSHPDREDLVHSPLHF.

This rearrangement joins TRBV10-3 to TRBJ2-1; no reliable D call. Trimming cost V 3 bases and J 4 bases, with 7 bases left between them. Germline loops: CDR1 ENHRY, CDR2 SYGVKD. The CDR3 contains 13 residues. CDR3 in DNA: TGTGCCATCAGTGACACCTTATACAATGAGCAGTTCTTC. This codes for CAISDTLYNEQFF.